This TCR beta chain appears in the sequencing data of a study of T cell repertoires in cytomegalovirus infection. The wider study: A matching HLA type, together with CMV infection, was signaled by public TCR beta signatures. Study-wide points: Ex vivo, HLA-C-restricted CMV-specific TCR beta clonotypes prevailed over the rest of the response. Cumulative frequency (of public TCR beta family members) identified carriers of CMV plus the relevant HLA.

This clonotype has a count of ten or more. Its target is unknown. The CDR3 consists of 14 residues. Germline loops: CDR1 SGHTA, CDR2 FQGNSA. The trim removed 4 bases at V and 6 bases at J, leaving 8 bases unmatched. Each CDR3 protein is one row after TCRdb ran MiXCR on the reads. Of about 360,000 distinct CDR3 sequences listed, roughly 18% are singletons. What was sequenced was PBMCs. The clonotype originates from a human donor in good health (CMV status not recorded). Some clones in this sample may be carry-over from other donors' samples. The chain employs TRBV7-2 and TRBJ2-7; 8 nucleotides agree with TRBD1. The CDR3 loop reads CASSSRQGTGEQYF. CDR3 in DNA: TGTGCCAGCAGCTCGCGACAGGGGACGGGCGAGCAGTACTTC.